One T cell receptor beta chain is described in this entry. This clone was detected once. This receptor's antigen is unknown. Per-base qualities were not stored, and no clone one base away is much larger. The CDR3 regions of human TCRbeta chains were analyzed by immunosequencing. On the study's bioinformatics: Repertoire TCRs were checked for matches against a reference library of SARS-CoV-2-specific TCRs that had been generated using the MIRA antigen-specificity platform. Breadth meant the fraction of unique TCRs that were SARS-CoV-2-associated, whereas depth meant the fraction of total T cells that were SARS-CoV-2-associated. Each spike-specific TCR was assigned to its reactive spike region and to a CD4 or CD8 class using the MIRA data. Log10-transformed breadth and depth values were compared by one-way ANOVA with Sidak's multiple comparisons tests. The source is immuneACCESS, and TCRdb retained only in-frame sequences with V and J called. Part of the clones is not carried over; for the studies checked, unresolved V genes explain less than half of this, and the remainder is unexplained. V, J and clone size are those of that table, while D and trimming were read from the DNA. The table for this sample lists 180,000 or so clones; 80% to 95% of them were counted only once. Of the sample, around 2% falls within the top ten clones.

CDR1 is given as MNHEY and CDR2 as SMNVEV, both from the germline V gene (reference sequence). Germline trimming: 4 bases from V, 14 bases from J; junction bases outside gene matches: 4. The CDR3, from cysteine to phenylalanine, totals 11 residues. Just CDR3 DNA is preserved here, 33 bases in frame from base 1. This sample was included in a study of T cell responses to AZD1222 COVID-19 vaccine listed by TCRdb under 2021. Concerning the study at large: A total of about 230 trial participants underwent TCR sequencing, of whom approximately 210 received two doses of AZD1222 and some 25 received two doses of the MenACWY control vaccine. Enrollment into the trials was organized by age into subgroups of 18-55, 56-69 and 70-plus years, and those subgroups contained roughly 140, 27 and 60 TCR-sequenced participants, respectively.

In the paper's terms, the time point label means: about 28 days (+/-7) after the second vaccine dose. AZD1222 recipients whose second dose came at about 4 weeks and those whose second dose came at about 12 weeks were combined into one group, since spike-specific TCR depth and breadth did not differ between the two schedules. Vaccinee samples were obtained from the UK trials COV001 and COV002, which included a single-blind randomized controlled phase 2/3 trial of AZD1222 (ChAdOx1 nCoV-19) in healthy adults. For TCRbeta chain sequencing, PBMC samples were collected from trial participants at day 0 and at day 28 after the second dose. Summary of the overall study and its limitations: The whole spike protein was spanned by vaccine-associated CD4 TCRs, and dominant responses were seen in regions 160-218 and 743-854. Because no samples from the day 14 peak response were available, repertoires could be characterized only after the peak T cell response. Participants were mostly white British and included more females than males, and it was suggested by the authors that clonal diversity may have been underestimated. Nearly half of unique spike-specific TCRs reportedly recognized epitopes outside regions mutated in the B.1.351 and B.1.1.7 variants. After two AZD1222 doses, spike-specific TCR breadth and depth were significantly higher than at day 0 and than in MenACWY recipients. Conclusions about previously exposed vaccinees are limited, since just a handful of AZD1222 recipients were seropositive for SARS-CoV-2 at baseline. In the small 56-69-year group, the increase in depth fell short of significance, most likely because of low power.

The TCR sequence derives from an adult who received the AZD1222 COVID-19 vaccine. This specimen was peripheral blood, taken 28 days after the second AZD1222 dose. Recombination connected TRBV27 to TRBJ2-1; 8 junctional bases match TRBD2. The encoded CDR3 is CASSSGLAEFF. Read as DNA, the sequence is TGTGCCAGCAGTTCAGGACTAGCTGAGTTCTTC.